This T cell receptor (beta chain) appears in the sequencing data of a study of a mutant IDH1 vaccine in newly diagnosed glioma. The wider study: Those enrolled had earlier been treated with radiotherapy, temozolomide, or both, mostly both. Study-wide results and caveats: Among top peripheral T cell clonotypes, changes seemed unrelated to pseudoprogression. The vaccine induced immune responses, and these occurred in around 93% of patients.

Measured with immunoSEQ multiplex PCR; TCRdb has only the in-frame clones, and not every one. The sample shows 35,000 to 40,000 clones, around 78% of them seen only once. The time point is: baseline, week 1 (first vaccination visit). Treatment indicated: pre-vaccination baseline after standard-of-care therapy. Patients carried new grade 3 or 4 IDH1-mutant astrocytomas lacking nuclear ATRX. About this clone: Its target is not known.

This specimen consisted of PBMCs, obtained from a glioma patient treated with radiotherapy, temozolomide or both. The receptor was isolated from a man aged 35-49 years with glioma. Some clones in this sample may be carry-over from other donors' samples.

CDR3 bases: TGCGCCAGCAGCCAAGGTTTCCTAGATACGCAGTATTTT. Translated: CASSQGFLDTQYF. The V gene is TRBV4-1, the J gene TRBJ2-3; D uncertain. Germline CDR1 and CDR2: MGHRA and YSYEKL. V lost 1 base and J 5 bases, leaving 7 bases between the germline ends. The CDR3 is 13 residues long.